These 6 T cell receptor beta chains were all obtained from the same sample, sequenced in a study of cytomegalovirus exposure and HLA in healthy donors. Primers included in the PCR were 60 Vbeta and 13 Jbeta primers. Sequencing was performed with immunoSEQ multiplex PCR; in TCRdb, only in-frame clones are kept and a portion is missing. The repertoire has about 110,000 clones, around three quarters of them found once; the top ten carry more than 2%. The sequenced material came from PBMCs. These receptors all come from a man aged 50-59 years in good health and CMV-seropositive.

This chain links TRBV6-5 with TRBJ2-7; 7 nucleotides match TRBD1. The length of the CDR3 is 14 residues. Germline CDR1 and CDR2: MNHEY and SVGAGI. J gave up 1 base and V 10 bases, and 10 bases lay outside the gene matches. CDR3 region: CAIRRSGGSYEQYF. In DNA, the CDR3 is TGTGCCATCCGCCGATCAGGGGGATCCTACGAGCAGTACTTC.

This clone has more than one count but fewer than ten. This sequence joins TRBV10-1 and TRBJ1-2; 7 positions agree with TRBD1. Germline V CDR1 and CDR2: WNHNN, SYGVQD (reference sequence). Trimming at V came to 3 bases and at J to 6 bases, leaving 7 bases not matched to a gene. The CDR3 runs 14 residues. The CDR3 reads CASSDTGDTHGYTF. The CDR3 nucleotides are TGCGCCAGCAGTGATACAGGGGATACCCATGGCTACACCTTC.

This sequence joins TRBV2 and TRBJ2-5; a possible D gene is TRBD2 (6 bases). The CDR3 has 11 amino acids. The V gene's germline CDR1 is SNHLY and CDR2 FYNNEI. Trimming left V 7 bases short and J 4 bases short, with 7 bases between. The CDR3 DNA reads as TGTGCCAGCACGGGGGTAGAGACCCAGTACTTC. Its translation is CASTGVETQYF. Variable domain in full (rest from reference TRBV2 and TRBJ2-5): EPEVTQTPSHQVTQMGQEVILRCVPISNHLYFYWYRQILGQKVEFLVSFYNNEISEKSEIFDDQFSVERPDGSNFTLKIRSTKLEDSAMYFCASTGVETQYFGPGTRLLVL.

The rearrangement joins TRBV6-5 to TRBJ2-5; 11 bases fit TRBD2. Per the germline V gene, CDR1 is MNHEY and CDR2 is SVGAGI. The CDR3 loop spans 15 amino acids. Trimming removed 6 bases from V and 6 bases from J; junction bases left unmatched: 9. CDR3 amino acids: CASSRAGLAVQTQYF. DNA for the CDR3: TGTGCCAGCAGCCGGGCGGGACTAGCGGTCCAGACCCAGTACTTC.

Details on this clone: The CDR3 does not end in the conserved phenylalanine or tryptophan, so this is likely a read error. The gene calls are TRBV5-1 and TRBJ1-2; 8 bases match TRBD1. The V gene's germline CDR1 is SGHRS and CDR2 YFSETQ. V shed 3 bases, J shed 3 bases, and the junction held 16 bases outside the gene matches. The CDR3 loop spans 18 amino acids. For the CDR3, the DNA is TGCGCCAGCAGCTCTCTCCCGGGACAGGAAGGAGGGGACTATGGCTACACCTCC. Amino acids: CASSSLPGQEGGDYGYTS.

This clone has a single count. The CDR3 DNA sequence: TGCGCCAGCAGCTGGACAGGGTTTTCAGTCGATGAGCAGTTCTTC. It yields the protein CASSWTGFSVDEQFF. The J gene is TRBJ2-1, the V gene TRBV5-1; 8 bases fit TRBD1. Germline CDR1 is SGHRS and CDR2 is YFSETQ. This CDR3 region has 15 residues. Germline trimming cut 3 bases from V and 8 bases from J; bases unmatched to any gene: 10.